The present entry profiles one TCR beta chain with its context. Antigen unknown. The sample originates from a study of T cells expressing NK-cell markers. Whole-study context: It was sorted CD3+CD56-NKG2C+, CD3+CD56+NKG2C- and CD3+CD56+NKG2C+ T cells that provided the TCR beta repertoires. General study results and limits: Dominant NKG2C+ clonotypes made up about 1.0-7.0% of CD8+ T cells in roughly six donors.

This CDR3 has 14 residues. Germline values: CDR1 SGDLS, CDR2 YYNGEE. 5'RACE template switching with UMIs produced the TCR beta cDNA. TCRdb re-called the 5' RACE reads; every CDR3 protein appears as one record, without DNA. The sample has roughly 160,000 distinct CDR3 sequences, and its top ten clones hold around 20%. The receptor was derived from a woman aged 18 to 75 in good health. V is TRBV9 and J is TRBJ1-2; the TCRdb call, TRBD1, lacks DNA for checking. The source material was blood T cells: a sorted CD56 or NKG2C T cell subset, CD4+ or CD8+ T cells, or bulk PBMC T cells (not recorded which). The CDR3 sequence: CASSFNSGVSGYTF.